A single sample is the source of the 6 T cell receptor beta chains below, sequenced in a study of CD8 T cells in Susac syndrome (dated by TCRdb to between 2018 and 2021). Libraries were constructed by the immunoSEQ multiplex PCR assay. RNA was extracted using the RNeasy kit, and about 0.45 to 1 ug of the RNA was reverse transcribed with random hexamers. TCRdb itself trimmed the public reads at Q25 with fastp, ran MiXCR and retained productive beta chains. One record per CDR3 amino acid sequence lists the most common genes and DNA. For this sample the table gives roughly 200,000 distinct CDR3 sequences, of which approximately 93% were detected only once. The ten largest clonotypes hold around 0.1% of the sample. Material for sequencing was CD4+ T cells from PBMCs. The origin of the receptors is a human donor in good health.

The CDR3, as DNA: TGTGCCAGTAGTATCGCCGGGACAGGGTCCTACGAGCAGTACGTC. Translating it yields CASSIAGTGSYEQYV. The V and J genes are TRBV19 and TRBJ2-7, with 9 bases aligning to TRBD1. The CDR3 is 15 residues long. Trimming at V came to 3 bases and at J to 1 base, leaving 4 bases not matched to a gene. The germline CDR1 and CDR2 sequences are LNHDA and SQIVND (reference sequence).

This sequence joins TRBV24-1 and TRBJ2-3, with D perhaps TRBD2 (7 bases). With 3 bases removed from V and 4 bases from J, the gap between germline ends came to 16 bases. Germline lookup yields CDR1 KGHDR and CDR2 SFDVKD. CDR3 length: 16 amino acids. CDR3: CATSDVIGGAPDTQYF. DNA for the CDR3: TGTGCCACCAGTGATGTCATAGGGGGGGCCCCAGATACGCAGTATTTT.

The chain recombines TRBV4-1 with TRBJ2-7; 13 nucleotides match TRBD2. The CDR3 has 17 amino acids. Germline CDR1 and CDR2: MGHRA and YSYEKL. V was pared by 4 bases and J by 2 bases, with 8 bases of the junction left unmatched. The CDR3 bases are TGCGCCAGCAGCCGAACTAGCGGGGGGGCCAGGGCCTACGAGCAGTACTTC. It is translated as CASSRTSGGARAYEQYF.

The chain recombines TRBV6-1 with TRBJ2-3; maybe TRBD2 (6 bases). Per the germline V gene, CDR1 is MNHNS and CDR2 is SASEGT. V lost 2 bases and J lost 4, with 25 bases in between. There are 19 residues in the CDR3. The CDR3 protein is CASSEYGRGALNVADTQYF. The CDR3, as DNA: TGTGCCAGCAGTGAATACGGGAGAGGGGCCCTCAACGTGGCAGATACGCAGTATTTT.

This chain links TRBV28 with TRBJ2-4, with 9 bases fitting TRBD1. CDR3 length equals 14 residues. The trim removed 5 bases at V and 6 bases at J, leaving 5 bases unmatched. The V gene's germline CDR1 is MDHEN and CDR2 SYDVKM. CDR3 nucleotide sequence: TGTGCCAGCAGTAACAGGGGGCGGCCAAACATTCAGTACTTC. Encoded protein: CASSNRGRPNIQYF. Full variable domain (rest looked up from reference TRBV28 and TRBJ2-4): DVKVTQSSRYLVKRTGEKVFLECVQDMDHENMFWYRQDPGLGLRLIYFSYDVKMKEKGDIPEGYSVSREKKERFSLILESASTNQTSMYLCASSNRGRPNIQYFGAGTRLSVL.

This chain links TRBV9 with TRBJ2-3, with 11 bases lining up with TRBD2. V gave up 0 bases and J gave up 5 bases; unmatched junction bases: 2. The CDR3 sequence is 15 residues long. In germline, CDR1 is SGDLS, CDR2 YYNGEE. CDR3 nucleotides: TGTGCCAGCAGCGTAGCACTAGCGGGGGAAGATACGCAGTATTTT. This gives the protein CASSVALAGEDTQYF.